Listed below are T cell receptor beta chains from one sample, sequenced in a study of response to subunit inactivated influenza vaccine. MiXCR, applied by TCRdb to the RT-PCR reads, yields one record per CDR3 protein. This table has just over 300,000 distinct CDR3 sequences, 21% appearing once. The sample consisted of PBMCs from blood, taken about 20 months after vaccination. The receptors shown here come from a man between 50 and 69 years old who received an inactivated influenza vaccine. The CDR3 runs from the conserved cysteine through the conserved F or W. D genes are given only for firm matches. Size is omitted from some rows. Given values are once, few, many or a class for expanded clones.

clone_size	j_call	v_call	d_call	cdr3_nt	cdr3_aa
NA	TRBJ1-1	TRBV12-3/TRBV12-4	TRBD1	TGTGCCAGCGGGACAGGGCGCTACACTGAAGCTTTCTTT	CASGTGRYTEAFF
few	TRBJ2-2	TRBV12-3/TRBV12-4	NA	TGTGCCAGCAGCTGGGGCGAGAGAAACACCGGGGAGCTGTTTTTT	CASSWGERNTGELFF
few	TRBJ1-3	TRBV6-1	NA	TGTGCCAGCAGAGATGTTAACTCTGGAAACACCATATATTTT	CASRDVNSGNTIYF
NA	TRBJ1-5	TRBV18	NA	TGTGCCAGCTCACCAGGGTCAGGGGTAGGTCAGCCCCAGCATTTT	CASSPGSGVGQPQHF
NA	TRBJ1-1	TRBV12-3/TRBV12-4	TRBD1	TGTGCCAGCAGTGTACAGGGGTACACTGAAGCTTTCTTT	CASSVQGYTEAFF
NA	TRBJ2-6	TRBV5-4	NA	NA	CASSLEFGQGASGANVLTF
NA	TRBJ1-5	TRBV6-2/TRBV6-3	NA	TGTGCCAGCGGGTCAGATCAGCCCCAGCATTTT	CASGSDQPQHF
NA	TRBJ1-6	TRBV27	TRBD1	TGTGCCAGCCGCTTTGGGGACAGGGGTGGGTCACCCCTCCACTTT	CASRFGDRGGSPLHF
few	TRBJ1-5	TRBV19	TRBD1	TGTGCCAGTAGCACGGTAAGGCTAGGGGGCGGCAATCAGCCCCAGCATTTT	CASSTVRLGGGNQPQHF
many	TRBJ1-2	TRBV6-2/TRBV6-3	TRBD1	TGTGCCAGCAGTGACAGGGCGGATGGCTACACCTTC	CASSDRADGYTF
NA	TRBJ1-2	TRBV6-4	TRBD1	TGTGCCAGCAGTGACAGCGCAGGGGGTGAGGGCTACACCTTC	CASSDSAGGEGYTF
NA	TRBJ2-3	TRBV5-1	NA	TGCGCCAGCAGCTTGGAGGTTGGCGGGGGCAGGGATACGCAGTATTTT	CASSLEVGGGRDTQYF
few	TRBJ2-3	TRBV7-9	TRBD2	TGTGCCAGCAGCTTACCCGGACTAGCGGGGACAGATACGCAGTATTTT	CASSLPGLAGTDTQYF
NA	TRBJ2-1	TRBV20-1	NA	TGCAGGACCGCGGCCTTGACTTCCTACAATGAGCAGTTCTTC	CRTAALTSYNEQFF
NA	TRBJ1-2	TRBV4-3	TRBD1	TGCGCCAGCAGCCAAGATCGGGGACAGACTTACACCTTC	CASSQDRGQTYTF
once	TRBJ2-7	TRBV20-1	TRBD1	TGCAGTGCTAGCAAACCGGGACAGGTTCAGTGGGAGCAGTACTTC	CSASKPGQVQWEQYF
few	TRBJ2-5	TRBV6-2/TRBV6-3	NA	TGTGCCAGCAGTTACTCGATTATCTCTGGGGAGGCGACCCAGTACTTC	CASSYSIISGEATQYF
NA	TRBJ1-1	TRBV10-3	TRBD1	TGTGCCATCAGTGAGTCGACAGGGATCACTGAAGCTTTCTTT	CAISESTGITEAFF
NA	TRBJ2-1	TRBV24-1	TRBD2	TGTGCCACCTCGAATAGCGGGAGATCCTACAATGAGCAGTTCTTC	CATSNSGRSYNEQFF
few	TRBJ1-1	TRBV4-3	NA	TGCGCCAGCAGCCAAGAAATGAAGGGAGCGGCTTTCTTT	CASSQEMKGAAFF
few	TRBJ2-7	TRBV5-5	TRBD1	TGTGCCAGCAGTAAAGACAGGGGACTCGCCGAGCAGTACTTC	CASSKDRGLAEQYF
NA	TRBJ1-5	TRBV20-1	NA	TGCAGTGCTAGAGATGGTACGGATGGGACCCAGCATTTT	CSARDGTDGTQHF
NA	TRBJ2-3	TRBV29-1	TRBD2	TGCAGCGTCGACACTAGCGGCAACACAGATACGCAGTATTTT	CSVDTSGNTDTQYF
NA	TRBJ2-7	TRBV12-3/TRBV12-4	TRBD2	TGTGCCAGCTCGACTAGCGGGGGGTCCTACGAGCAGTACTTC	CASSTSGGSYEQYF
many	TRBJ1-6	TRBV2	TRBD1	TGTGCCAGCAGTGAACAGGGGGCGGGAAATTCACCCCTCCACTTT	CASSEQGAGNSPLHF
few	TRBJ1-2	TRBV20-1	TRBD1	TGCAGTGCCCCCGGGACAGGGTCCGGCTATGGCTACACCTTC	CSAPGTGSGYGYTF
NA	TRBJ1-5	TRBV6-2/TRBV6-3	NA	TGTGCCAGCAGTTATGTTCAGAATCAGCCCCAGCATTTT	CASSYVQNQPQHF
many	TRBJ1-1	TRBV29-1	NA	TGCAGCGTTGAAGTCGAACTAAACACTGAAGCTTTCTTT	CSVEVELNTEAFF
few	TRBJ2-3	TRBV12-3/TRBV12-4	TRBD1	TGTGCCAGCATCAACGACAGGGGGGGCACGCAGTATTTT	CASINDRGGTQYF
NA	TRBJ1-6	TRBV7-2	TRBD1	TGTGCCAGCAGCCCCCGGACAGGGCGGAGTTCACCCCTCCACTTT	CASSPRTGRSSPLHF
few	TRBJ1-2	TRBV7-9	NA	TGTGCCAGCAGCTTAGCGGGGGTCGCTAACTATGGCTACACCTTC	CASSLAGVANYGYTF
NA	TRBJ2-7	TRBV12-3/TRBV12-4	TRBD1	TGTGCCAGCAGCCAGGGGGAGAACTACGAGCAGTACTTC	CASSQGENYEQYF
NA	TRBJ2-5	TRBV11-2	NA	TGTGCCAGCAGCTTAGGACAAACAGACCAAGAGACCCAGTACTTC	CASSLGQTDQETQYF
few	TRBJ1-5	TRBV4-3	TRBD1	TGCGCCAGCAGTCTAGTAAGGACAGGGAGGAATCAGCCCCAGCATTTT	CASSLVRTGRNQPQHF
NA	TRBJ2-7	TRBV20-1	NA	TGCAGTGCTTGGGCGGGTGGGACCTACGAGCAGTACTTC	CSAWAGGTYEQYF
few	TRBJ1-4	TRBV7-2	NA	TGTGCCAGCAGCTTAGCAGCTATGGGGTATGAAAAACTGTTTTTT	CASSLAAMGYEKLFF
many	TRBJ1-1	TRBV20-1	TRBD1	TGCAGTGGGGACAGGGCCTTGGGCACTGAAGCTTTCTTT	CSGDRALGTEAFF
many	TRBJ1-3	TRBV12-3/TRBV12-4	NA	TGTGCCAGCAGCTATACGGTCTCTGGAAACACCATATATTTT	CASSYTVSGNTIYF
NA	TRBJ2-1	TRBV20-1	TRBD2	TGCAGTGCTAAGGGACTAGCGGGAGGAAACTACAATGAGCAGTTCTTC	CSAKGLAGGNYNEQFF
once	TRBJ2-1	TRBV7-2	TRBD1	TGTGCCAGCTTGGGACAGAGTTACAATGAGCAGTTCTTC	CASLGQSYNEQFF
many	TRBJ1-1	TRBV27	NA	TGTGCCAGCAGTTTATCGAATATGAACACTGAAGCTTTCTTT	CASSLSNMNTEAFF
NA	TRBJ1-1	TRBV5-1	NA	TGCGCCAGCAGCTTGACAGGGTCCGGCACTGAAGCTTTCTTT	CASSLTGSGTEAFF
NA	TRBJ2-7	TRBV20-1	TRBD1	TGCAGTGCTTATTCCGGGACAGGGGAAGACGAGCAGTACTTC	CSAYSGTGEDEQYF
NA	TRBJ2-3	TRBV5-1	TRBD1	TGCGCCAGCAGCTTGGACAGGGGACCCACAGATACGCAGTATTTT	CASSLDRGPTDTQYF
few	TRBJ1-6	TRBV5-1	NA	TGCGCCAGCAGCGCTGCCGGGAACAATTCACCCCTCCACTTT	CASSAAGNNSPLHF
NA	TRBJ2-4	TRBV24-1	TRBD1	TGTGCCACCAGTGATTCGGCAGGGGGCCCCCAACTAGCCAAAAACATTCAGTACTTC	CATSDSAGGPQLAKNIQYF
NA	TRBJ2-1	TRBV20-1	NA	TGCAGTGCTAGAGATTCCTGGTCCCTCGGGCAGTTCTTC	CSARDSWSLGQFF
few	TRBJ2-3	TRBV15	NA	TGTGCCACCAGCAGAGCCCCGGGGGAACCGCAGTATTTT	CATSRAPGEPQYF
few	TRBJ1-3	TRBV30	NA	TGTGCCTGGAGCGGGATGAGCTCTGGAAACACCATATATTTT	CAWSGMSSGNTIYF
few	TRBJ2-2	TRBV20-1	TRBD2	TGCAGTGCTATTCAGCGGGGGGGCCTTGTAGGCGGGGAGCTGTTTTTT	CSAIQRGGLVGGELFF
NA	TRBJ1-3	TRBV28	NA	TGTGCCAGCAGGACGGGAAACACCATATATTTT	CASRTGNTIYF
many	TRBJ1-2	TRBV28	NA	TGTGCCAGCAGTCCGACGGGGGCGCGAACGGTGGGATGGGGCTACACCTTC	CASSPTGARTVGWGYTF